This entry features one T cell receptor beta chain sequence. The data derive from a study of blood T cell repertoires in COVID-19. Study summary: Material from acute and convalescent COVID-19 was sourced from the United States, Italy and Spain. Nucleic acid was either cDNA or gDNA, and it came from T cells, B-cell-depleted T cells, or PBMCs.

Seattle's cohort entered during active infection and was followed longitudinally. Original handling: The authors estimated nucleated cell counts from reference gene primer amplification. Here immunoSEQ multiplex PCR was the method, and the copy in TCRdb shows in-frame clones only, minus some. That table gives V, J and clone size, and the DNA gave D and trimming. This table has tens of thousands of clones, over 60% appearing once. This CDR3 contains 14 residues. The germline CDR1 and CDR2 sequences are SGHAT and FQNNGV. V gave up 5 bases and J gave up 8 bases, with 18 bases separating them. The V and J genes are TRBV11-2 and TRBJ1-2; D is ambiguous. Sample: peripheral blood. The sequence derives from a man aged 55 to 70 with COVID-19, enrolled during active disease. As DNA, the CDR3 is TGTGCCAGCAGCGGACCCCTTCGGGGTGGCGGCTACACCTTC. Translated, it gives CASSGPLRGGGYTF.